This TCR beta chain was recorded in a study of shared T cell receptors in the human thymus. With 7 bases clipped from V and 8 bases from J, the junction kept 11 bases outside the gene matches. This CDR3 is built from 15 residues. CDR1 is PRHDT and CDR2 is FYEKMQ in the germline V gene (reference sequence). Measured with immunoSEQ multiplex PCR; TCRdb has only the in-frame clones, and not every one. The table records some 720,000 clones, approximately 87% of them present only once. The same sample was also studied in work on human thymus T cells. That work contributes: Donors were healthy Finnish babies undergoing corrective operations for congenital heart defects. Thymic and blood repertoires seemed to show skewed V and J gene use. The related literature has documented a marked overlap of thymic repertoires among unrelated individuals.

The sequencing sample was made of thymocytes. This TCR was recovered from a boy in the first two years of life with a congenital heart defect. The V gene is TRBV13, the J gene TRBJ2-1; TRBD1 matches at 10 bases. In DNA, the CDR3 is TGTGCCAGCACCCCCGGGACAGGGGCGAACCATGAGCAGTTCTTC. It translates to CASTPGTGANHEQFF.